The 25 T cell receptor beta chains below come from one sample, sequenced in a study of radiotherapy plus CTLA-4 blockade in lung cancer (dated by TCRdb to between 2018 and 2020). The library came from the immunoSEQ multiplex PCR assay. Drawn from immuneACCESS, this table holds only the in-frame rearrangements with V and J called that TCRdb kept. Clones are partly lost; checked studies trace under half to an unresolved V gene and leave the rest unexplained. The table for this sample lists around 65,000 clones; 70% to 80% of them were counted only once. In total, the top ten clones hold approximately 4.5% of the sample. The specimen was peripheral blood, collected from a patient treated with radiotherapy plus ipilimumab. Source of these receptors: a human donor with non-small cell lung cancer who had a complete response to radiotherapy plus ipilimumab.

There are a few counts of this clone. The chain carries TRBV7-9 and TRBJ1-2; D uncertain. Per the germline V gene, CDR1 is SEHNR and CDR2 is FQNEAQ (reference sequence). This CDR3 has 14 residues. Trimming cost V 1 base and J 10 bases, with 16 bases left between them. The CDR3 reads CASSLGQATGFYTF. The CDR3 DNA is TGTGCCAGCAGCTTAGGGCAGGCCACGGGGTTCTACACCTTC. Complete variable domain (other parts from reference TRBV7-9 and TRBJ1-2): DTGVSQNPRHKITKRGQNVTFRCDPISEHNRLYWYRQTLGQGPEFLTYFQNEAQLEKSRLLSDRFSAERPKGSFSTLEIQRTEQGDSAMYLCASSLGQATGFYTFGSGTRLTVV.

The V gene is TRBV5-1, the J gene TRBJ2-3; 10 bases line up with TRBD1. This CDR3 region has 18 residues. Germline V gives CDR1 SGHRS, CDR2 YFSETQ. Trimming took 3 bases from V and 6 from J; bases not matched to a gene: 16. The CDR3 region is CASSSRGGGQGPRDTQYF. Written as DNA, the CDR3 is TGCGCCAGCAGCTCCCGGGGTGGGGGACAGGGGCCCCGGGATACGCAGTATTTT.

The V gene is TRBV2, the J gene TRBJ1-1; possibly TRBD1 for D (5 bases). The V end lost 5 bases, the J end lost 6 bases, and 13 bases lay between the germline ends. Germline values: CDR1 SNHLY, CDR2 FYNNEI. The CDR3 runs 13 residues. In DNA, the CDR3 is TGTGCCAGCAGTCTCCTCAGGGAGGCTGAAGCTTTCTTT. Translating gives CASSLLREAEAFF. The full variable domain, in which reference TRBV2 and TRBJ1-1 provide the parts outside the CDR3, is EPEVTQTPSHQVTQMGQEVILRCVPISNHLYFYWYRQILGQKVEFLVSFYNNEISEKSEIFDDQFSVERPDGSNFTLKIRSTKLEDSAMYFCASSLLREAEAFFGQGTRLTVV.

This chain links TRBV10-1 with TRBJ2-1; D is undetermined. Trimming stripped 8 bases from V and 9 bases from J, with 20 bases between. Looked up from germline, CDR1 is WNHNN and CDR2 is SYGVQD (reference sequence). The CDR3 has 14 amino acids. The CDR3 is CASSPGSDGVEQFF. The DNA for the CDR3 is TGCGCCAGCTCTCCGGGTTCAGATGGGGTTGAGCAGTTCTTC.

The CDR3 protein is CASRPGTSADTQYF. CDR3 bases: TGCGCCAGCAGACCCGGGACTAGCGCCGATACGCAGTATTTT. The chain is built from TRBV5-1 and TRBJ2-3; 10 bases fit TRBD2. CDR1 SGHRS and CDR2 YFSETQ come from the germline V gene. The CDR3 loop spans 14 amino acids. Trimming cost V 5 bases and J 6 bases; bases outside gene matches: 6.

Here the CDR3 DNA reads TGTGCCAGCAGCCGAGAGGGACAAGCTAACTATGGCTACACCTTC. Translation gives CASSREGQANYGYTF. The J gene is TRBJ1-2, the V gene TRBV6-1; perhaps TRBD1 as D (6 bases). V was shortened by 6 bases and J by 0 bases, with 14 bases between the two germline ends. This CDR3 is built from 15 residues. The germline gives CDR1 MNHNS, CDR2 SASEGT.

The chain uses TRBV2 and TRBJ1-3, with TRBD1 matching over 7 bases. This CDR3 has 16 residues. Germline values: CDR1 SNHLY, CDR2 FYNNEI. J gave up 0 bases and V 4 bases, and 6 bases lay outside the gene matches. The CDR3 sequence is CASSAGQFLSGNTIYF. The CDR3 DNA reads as TGTGCCAGCAGTGCGGGACAGTTCCTCTCTGGAAACACCATATATTTT.

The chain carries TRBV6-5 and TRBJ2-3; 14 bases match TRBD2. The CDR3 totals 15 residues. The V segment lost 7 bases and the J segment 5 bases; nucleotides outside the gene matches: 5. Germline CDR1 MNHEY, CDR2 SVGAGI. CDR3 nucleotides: TGTGCCAGCACCATCGGGACTAGCGGGGGAGATACGCAGTATTTT. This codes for CASTIGTSGGDTQYF.

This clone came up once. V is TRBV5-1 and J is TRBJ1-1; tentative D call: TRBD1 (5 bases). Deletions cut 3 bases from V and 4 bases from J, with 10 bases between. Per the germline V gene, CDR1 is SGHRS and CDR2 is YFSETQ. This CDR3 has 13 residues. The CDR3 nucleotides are TGCGCCAGCAGCTACGCGGGGGGCACTGAAGCTTTCTTT. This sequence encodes CASSYAGGTEAFF.

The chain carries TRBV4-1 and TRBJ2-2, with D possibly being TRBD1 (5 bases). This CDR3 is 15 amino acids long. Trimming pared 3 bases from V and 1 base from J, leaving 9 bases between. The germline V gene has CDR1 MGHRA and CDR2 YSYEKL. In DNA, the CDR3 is TGCGCCAGCAGCCACCTGACAGAGAACACCGGGGAGCTGTTTTTT. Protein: CASSHLTENTGELFF.

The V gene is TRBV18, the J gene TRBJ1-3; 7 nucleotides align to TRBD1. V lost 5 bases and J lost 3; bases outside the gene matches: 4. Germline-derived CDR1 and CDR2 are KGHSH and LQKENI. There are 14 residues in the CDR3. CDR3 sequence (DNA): TGTGCCAGCTCAGGGACAGTTTTTGGAAACACCATATATTTT. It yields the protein CASSGTVFGNTIYF.

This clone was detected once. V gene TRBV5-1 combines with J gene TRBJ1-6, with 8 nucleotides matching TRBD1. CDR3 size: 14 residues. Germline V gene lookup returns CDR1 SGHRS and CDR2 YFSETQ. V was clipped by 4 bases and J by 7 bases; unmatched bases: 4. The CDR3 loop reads CASSPGQENSPLHF. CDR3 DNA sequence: TGCGCCAGCAGCCCGGGACAGGAAAATTCACCCCTCCACTTT.

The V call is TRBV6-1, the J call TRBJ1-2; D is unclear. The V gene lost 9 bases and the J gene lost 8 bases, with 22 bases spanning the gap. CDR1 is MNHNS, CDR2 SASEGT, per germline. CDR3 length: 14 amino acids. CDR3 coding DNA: TGTGCCAGTCCGATTATGGAGGGTGTGGAGGGCTACACCTTC. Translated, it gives CASPIMEGVEGYTF.

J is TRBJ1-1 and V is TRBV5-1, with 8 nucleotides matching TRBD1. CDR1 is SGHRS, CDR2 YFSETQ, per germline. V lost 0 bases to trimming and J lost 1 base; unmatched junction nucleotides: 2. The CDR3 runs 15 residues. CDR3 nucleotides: TGCGCCAGCAGCTTGGCCAGGGGGCCGAACACTGAAGCTTTCTTT. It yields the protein CASSLARGPNTEAFF.

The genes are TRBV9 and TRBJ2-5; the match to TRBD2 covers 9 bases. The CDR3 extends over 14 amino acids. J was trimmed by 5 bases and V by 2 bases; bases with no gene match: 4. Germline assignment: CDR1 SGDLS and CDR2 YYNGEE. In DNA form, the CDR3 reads TGTGCCAGCAGCGTTAGCGGGAGCGGGGAGACCCAGTACTTC. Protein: CASSVSGSGETQYF.

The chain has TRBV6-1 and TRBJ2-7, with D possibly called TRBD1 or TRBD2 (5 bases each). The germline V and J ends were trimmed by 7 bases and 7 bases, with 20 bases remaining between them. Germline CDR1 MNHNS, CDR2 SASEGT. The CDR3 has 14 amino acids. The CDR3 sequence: CASIIRGGSGEQYV. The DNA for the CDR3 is TGTGCCAGCATCATCCGGGGCGGGTCGGGGGAGCAGTACGTC.

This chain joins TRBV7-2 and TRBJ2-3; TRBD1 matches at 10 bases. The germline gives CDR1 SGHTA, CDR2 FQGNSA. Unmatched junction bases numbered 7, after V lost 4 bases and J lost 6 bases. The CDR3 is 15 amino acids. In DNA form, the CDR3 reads TGTGCCAGCAGCTCCCGGACAGGGGGAAAGGATACGCAGTATTTT. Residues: CASSSRTGGKDTQYF.

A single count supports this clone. Written as DNA, the CDR3 is TGTGCCAGCAGCTTATCACACGGCGGGGAGACCCAGTACTTC. This translates into CASSLSHGGETQYF. This rearrangement joins TRBV7-2 to TRBJ2-5; a weak D match, TRBD2 (5 bases). Per the germline V gene, CDR1 is SGHTA and CDR2 is FQGNSA. Trimming took 2 bases from V and 5 from J, leaving 12 bases between them. This CDR3 has 14 residues.

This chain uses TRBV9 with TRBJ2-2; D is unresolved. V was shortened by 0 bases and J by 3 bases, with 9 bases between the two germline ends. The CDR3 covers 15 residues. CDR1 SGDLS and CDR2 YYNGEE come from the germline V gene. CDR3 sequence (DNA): TGTGCCAGCAGCGTAGATCCGGATTACACCGGGGAGCTGTTTTTT. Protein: CASSVDPDYTGELFF.

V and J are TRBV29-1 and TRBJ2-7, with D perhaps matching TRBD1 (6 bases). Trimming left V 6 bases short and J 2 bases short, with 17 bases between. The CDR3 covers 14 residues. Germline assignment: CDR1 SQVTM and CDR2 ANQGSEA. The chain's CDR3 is CSVIPRDMAYEQYF. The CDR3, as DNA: TGCAGCGTGATTCCCCGGGACATGGCCTACGAGCAGTACTTC.

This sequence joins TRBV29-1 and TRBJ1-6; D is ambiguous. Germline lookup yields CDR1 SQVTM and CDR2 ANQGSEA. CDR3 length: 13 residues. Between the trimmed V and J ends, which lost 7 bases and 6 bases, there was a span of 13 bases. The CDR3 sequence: CSGMMGVNSPLHF. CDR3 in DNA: TGCAGCGGGATGATGGGAGTTAATTCACCCCTCCACTTT.

CDR3 coding DNA: TGTGCCAGTAGTATAAGGACCAGGGCCAGCAATCAGCCCCAGCATTTT. Translation: CASSIRTRASNQPQHF. The chain carries TRBV19 and TRBJ1-5; tentative D call: TRBD1 (5 bases). The CDR3 contains 16 residues. V dropped 2 bases and J dropped 1 base, with 12 bases sitting between them. Germline V gene lookup returns CDR1 LNHDA and CDR2 SQIVND (reference sequence).

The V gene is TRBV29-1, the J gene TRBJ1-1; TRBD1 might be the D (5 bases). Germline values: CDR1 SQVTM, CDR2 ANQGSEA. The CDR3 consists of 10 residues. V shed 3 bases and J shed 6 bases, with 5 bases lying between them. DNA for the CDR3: TGCAGCGTTGAGACAGCTGAAGCTTTCTTT. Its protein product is CSVETAEAFF.

The DNA of the CDR3 is TGTGCCTGGACACGACAGGGACCGTACGAGCAGTACTTC. It is translated as CAWTRQGPYEQYF. The chain carries TRBV30 and TRBJ2-7; 7 bases line up with TRBD1. CDR3 length: 13 residues. The trim removed 4 bases at V and 4 bases at J, leaving 7 bases unmatched. Per the germline V gene, CDR1 is GTSNPN and CDR2 is SVGIG (reference sequence). Full variable domain (remainder filled in from reference TRBV30 and TRBJ2-7): SQTIHQWPATLVQPVGSPLSLECTVEGTSNPNLYWYRQAAGRGLQLLFYSVGIGQISSEVPQNLSASRPQDRQFILSSKKLLLSDSGFYLCAWTRQGPYEQYFGPGTRLTVT.

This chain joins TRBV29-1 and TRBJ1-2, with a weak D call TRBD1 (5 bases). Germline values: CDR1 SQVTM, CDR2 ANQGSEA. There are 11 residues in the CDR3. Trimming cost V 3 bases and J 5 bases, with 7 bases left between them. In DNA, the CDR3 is TGCAGCGTTGATGAGGGGTATGGCTACACCTTC. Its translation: CSVDEGYGYTF.